This TCR beta chain is drawn from a study of shared clonotypes between healthy human individuals. About the research overall: Per donor, CD8 memory used one plate, CD8 naive used two, CD4 memory used three and CD4 naive used three.

CDR3 length: 15 amino acids. Germline-derived CDR1 and CDR2 are SGHAT and FQNNGV. V was shortened by 3 bases and J by 7 bases, with 18 bases between the two germline ends. Study-level results: Sequencing depth was predicted to influence how clonotypes are shared among donors.

A note on this clone: What it recognizes is unknown.

CD45RO negativity and positive selection for CCR7 defined naive CD8 cells, a population that excluded terminally differentiated effector memory CD45RA+ cells. Deep-level assay runs were performed. Method: immunoSEQ multiplex PCR; TCRdb's copy keeps in-frame clones and lacks some. This sample has about 2,200,000 clones, with about 93% found just once. The receptor's source is a young man in good health. Some clones in this sample may be carry-over from other donors' samples. This chain links TRBV11-2 with TRBJ2-5; no definite D call. Sample: naive CD8+ T cells from PBMCs. In DNA, the CDR3 is TGTGCCAGCAGCTTGCGAGAGGATACCGAAGGGACCCAGTACTTC. This codes for CASSLREDTEGTQYF.